One and the same sample provided the 9 T cell receptor beta chains below, sequenced in a study of a mutant IDH1 vaccine in newly diagnosed glioma. For these TCRs, the target antigens are not known. Stated time point: week 5, during vaccination. Doses comprised 300 ug of mutant IDH1 20-mer peptide each, plus topical imiquimod. Measured with immunoSEQ multiplex PCR; TCRdb has only the in-frame clones, and not every one. Altogether 39,000 or so clones are present, approximately 80% being singletons, with the ten largest covering more than 5.5%. The material was PBMCs, obtained from a glioma patient whose treatment included an IDH1 peptide vaccine. The receptors shown here come from a man aged 35-49 years with glioma.

This clone was recorded only once. The chain couples TRBV5-6 to TRBJ1-1; 7 positions agree with TRBD1. Losses at the gene ends were 0 bases for V and 1 base for J; bases not matched to a gene: 0. Germline V gives CDR1 SGHDT, CDR2 YYEEEE. This CDR3 has 14 residues. The CDR3 DNA is TGTGCCAGCAGCTTGGACAGGGGGAACACTGAAGCTTTCTTT. It specifies CASSLDRGNTEAFF.

The chain employs TRBV7-6 and TRBJ2-2; D may be TRBD2 (5 bases). In germline, CDR1 is SGHVS, CDR2 FNYEAQ. This CDR3 has 13 amino acids. V lost 5 bases and J 4 bases, leaving 8 bases between the germline ends. CDR3 bases: TGTGCCAGCAGCGGAGGACCCACCGGGGAGCTGTTTTTT. Translating it yields CASSGGPTGELFF.

Written as DNA, the CDR3 is TGTGCCAGCAGGCTGGGGAGGGAAGAGACCCAGTACTTC. Translated: CASRLGREETQYF. The gene calls are TRBV6-1 and TRBJ2-5; 7 bases fit TRBD2. This CDR3 region has 13 residues. The germline V gene has CDR1 MNHNS and CDR2 SASEGT. The ends lost 6 bases at V and 3 bases at J; junction bases unmatched: 4.

The chain joins TRBV6-6 to TRBJ1-1; D may be TRBD1 (6 bases). The CDR3 runs 12 residues. V was clipped by 5 bases and J by 4 bases, with 8 bases between them. Germline V gives CDR1 MNHNY, CDR2 SVGAGI (reference sequence). CDR3 loop: CASSLQGTEAFF. The CDR3 DNA reads TGTGCCAGCAGTCTACAGGGCACTGAAGCTTTCTTT.

J is TRBJ2-7 and V is TRBV6-1; D may be TRBD2 (5 bases). CDR1 is MNHNS and CDR2 is SASEGT in the germline V gene. The CDR3 is made up of 14 amino acids. Trimming pared 6 bases from V and 0 bases from J, leaving 12 bases between. The CDR3 nucleotides read TGTGCCAGCAGGGATCCGGGATACTCCTACGAGCAGTACTTC. Residues: CASRDPGYSYEQYF.

The chain recombines TRBV2 with TRBJ1-3; D gene unclear. Germline V gives CDR1 SNHLY, CDR2 FYNNEI. The CDR3 has 15 residues. Trimming pared 4 bases from V and 0 bases from J, leaving 10 bases between. DNA for the CDR3: TGTGCCAGCAGTGTAGAGGGAGACTCTGGAAACACCATATATTTT. Translating gives CASSVEGDSGNTIYF.

J is TRBJ1-5 and V is TRBV7-2; D unclear. Germline assignment: CDR1 SGHTA and CDR2 FQGNSA. The ends were cut back, 5 bases at V and 2 bases at J, with 10 bases in the middle. This CDR3 is 14 amino acids long. CDR3 sequence (DNA): TGTGCCAGCAGCCTCACCCCGGGCAATCAGCCCCAGCATTTT. Translated: CASSLTPGNQPQHF.

This sequence joins TRBV7-6 and TRBJ1-5; D not certain. There are 13 residues in the CDR3. The germline CDR1 and CDR2 sequences are SGHVS and FNYEAQ. The V gene lost 1 base and the J gene lost 10 bases, with 11 bases spanning the gap. The CDR3 DNA sequence: TGTGCCAGCAGCTTAGGGCCCGGAGTACCCCAGCATTTT. It codes for CASSLGPGVPQHF.

The chain is built from TRBV18 and TRBJ2-7; D is ambiguous. Trimming removed 1 base at V and 3 bases at J, with 13 bases between. Germline assignment: CDR1 KGHSH and CDR2 LQKENI. The CDR3 spans 15 residues. CDR3 sequence reads: CASSPLQTDYYEQYF. The CDR3 nucleotides are TGTGCCAGCTCACCACTACAGACCGATTACTACGAGCAGTACTTC.